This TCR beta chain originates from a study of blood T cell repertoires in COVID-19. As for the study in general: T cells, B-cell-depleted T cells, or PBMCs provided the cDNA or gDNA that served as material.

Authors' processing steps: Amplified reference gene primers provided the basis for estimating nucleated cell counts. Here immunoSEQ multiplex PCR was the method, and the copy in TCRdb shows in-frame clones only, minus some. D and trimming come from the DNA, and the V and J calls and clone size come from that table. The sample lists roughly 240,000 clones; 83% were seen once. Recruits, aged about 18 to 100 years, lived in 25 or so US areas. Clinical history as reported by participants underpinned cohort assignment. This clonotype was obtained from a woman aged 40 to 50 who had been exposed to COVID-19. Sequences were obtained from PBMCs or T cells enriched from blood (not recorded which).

The CDR3 loop is CASKVNGGYTF. As DNA, the CDR3 is TGTGCCAGCAAAGTAAACGGTGGCTACACCTTC. J is TRBJ1-2 and V is TRBV6-6; D is unclear. Germline V gene data show CDR1 as MNHNY and CDR2 as SVGAGI (reference sequence). The germline V and J ends were trimmed by 7 bases and 7 bases, with 10 bases remaining between them. This CDR3 comprises 11 residues.